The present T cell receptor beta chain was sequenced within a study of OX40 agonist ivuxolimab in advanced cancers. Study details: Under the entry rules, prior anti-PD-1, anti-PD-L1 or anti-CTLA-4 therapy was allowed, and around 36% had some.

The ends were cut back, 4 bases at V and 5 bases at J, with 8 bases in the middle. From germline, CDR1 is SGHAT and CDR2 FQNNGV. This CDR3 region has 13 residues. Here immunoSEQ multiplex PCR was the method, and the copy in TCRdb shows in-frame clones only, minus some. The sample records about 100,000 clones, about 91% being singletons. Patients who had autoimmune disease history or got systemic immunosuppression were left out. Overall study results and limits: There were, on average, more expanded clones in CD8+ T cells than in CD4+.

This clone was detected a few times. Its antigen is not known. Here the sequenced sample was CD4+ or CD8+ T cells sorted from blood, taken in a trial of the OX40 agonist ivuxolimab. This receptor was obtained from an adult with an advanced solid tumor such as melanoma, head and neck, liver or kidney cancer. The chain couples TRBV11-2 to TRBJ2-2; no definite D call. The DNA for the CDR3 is TGTGCCAGCAGCTCCGTGGTGACCGGGGAGCTGTTTTTT. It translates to CASSSVVTGELFF.